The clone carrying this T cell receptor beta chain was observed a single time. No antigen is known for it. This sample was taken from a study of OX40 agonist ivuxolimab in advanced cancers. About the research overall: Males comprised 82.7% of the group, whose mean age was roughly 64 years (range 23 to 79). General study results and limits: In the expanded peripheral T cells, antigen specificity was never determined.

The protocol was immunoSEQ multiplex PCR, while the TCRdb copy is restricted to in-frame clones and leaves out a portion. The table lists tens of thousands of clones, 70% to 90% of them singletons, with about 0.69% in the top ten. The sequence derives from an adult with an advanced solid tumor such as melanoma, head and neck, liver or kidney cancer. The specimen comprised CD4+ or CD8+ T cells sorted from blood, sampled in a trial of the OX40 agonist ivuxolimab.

CDR3 sequence reads: CASSIRQGGTEAFF. The CDR3 region has the DNA TGTGCCAGCAGCATTCGACAGGGAGGCACTGAAGCTTTCTTT. This chain connects TRBV7-2 to TRBJ1-1; 7 bases agree with TRBD1. The germline V gene has CDR1 SGHTA and CDR2 FQGNSA. V gave up 5 bases and J gave up 4 bases; unmatched junction bases: 7. The CDR3 covers 14 residues.